This T cell receptor (beta chain) was captured by sequencing in a study of cytomegalovirus exposure and HLA in healthy donors. Findings and limits, study-wide: A highly shared variant cluster was judged a likely technical artifact. The Asian-associated ancestry cluster reportedly had fewer N-insertions than the approximately 630-donor mean in a later analysis. Most TCR beta V segments were productive about 90% or about 30% of the time in an earlier analysis. In a later analysis, V- and J-gene trimming of beta chains associated with a DCLRE1C missense variant, replicated independently.

Comments on this clone: Its antigen is not identified.

The PCR used 60 Vbeta and 13 Jbeta primers. Profiling relied on immunoSEQ multiplex PCR, and the TCRdb table lists in-frame clones only, not all of them. The repertoire holds roughly 180,000 clones, with almost 80% as singletons. This CDR3 has 15 amino acids. V was trimmed by 4 bases and J by 0 bases, leaving 10 bases between them. CDR1 and CDR2 from the germline V gene are MDHEN and SYDVKM. V is TRBV28 and J is TRBJ1-5; D may be TRBD1 (6 bases). The sequence was obtained from a man aged 50-60 years in good health and CMV-seropositive. The specimen sequenced was PBMCs. CDR3 sequence (DNA): TGTGCCAGCAGTTCTGGACAGTATAGCAATCAGCCCCAGCATTTT. It yields the protein CASSSGQYSNQPQHF.